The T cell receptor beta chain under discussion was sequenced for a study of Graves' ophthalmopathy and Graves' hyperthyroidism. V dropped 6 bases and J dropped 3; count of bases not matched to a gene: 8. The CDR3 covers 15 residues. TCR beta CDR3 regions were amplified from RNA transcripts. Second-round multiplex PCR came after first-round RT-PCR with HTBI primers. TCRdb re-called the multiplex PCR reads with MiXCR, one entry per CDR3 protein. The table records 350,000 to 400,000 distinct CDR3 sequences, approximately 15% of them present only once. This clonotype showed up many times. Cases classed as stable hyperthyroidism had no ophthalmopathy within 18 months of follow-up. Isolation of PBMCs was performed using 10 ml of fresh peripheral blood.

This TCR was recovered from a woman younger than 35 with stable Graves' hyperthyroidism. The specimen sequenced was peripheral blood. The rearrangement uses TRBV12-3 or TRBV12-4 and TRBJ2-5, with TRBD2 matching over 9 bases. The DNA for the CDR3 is TGTGCCAGCAGCATAGGGGCGGGGGGGGAAGAGACCCAGTACTTC. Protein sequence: CASSIGAGGEETQYF.